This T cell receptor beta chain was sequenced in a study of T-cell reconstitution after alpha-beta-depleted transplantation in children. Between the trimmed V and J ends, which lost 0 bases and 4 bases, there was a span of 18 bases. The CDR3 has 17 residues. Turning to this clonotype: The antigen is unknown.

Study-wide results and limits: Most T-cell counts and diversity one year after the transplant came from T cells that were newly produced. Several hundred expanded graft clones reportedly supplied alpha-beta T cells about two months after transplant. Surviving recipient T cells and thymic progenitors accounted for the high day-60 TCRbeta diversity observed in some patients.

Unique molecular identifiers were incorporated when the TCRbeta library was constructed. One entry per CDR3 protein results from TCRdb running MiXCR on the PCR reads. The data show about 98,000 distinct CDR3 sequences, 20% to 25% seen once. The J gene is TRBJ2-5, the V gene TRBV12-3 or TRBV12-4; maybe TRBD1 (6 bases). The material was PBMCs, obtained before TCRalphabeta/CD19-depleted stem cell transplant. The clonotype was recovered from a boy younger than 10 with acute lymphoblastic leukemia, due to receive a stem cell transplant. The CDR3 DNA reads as TGTGCCAGCAGTTTAGCGGGAGCAGGGGCGCGGAGAGAGACCCAGTACTTC. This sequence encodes CASSLAGAGARRETQYF.